Presented here are 26 T cell receptor beta chains from one specimen sequenced in a study of OX40 agonist ivuxolimab in advanced cancers. Sequenced by immunoSEQ multiplex PCR; TCRdb stores in-frame clones only, minus some. The sample includes approximately 13,000 clones, about 78% of them seen just once. The material was CD4+ or CD8+ T cells sorted from blood, obtained in a trial of the OX40 agonist ivuxolimab. All receptors come from an adult with an advanced solid tumor such as melanoma, head and neck, liver or kidney cancer.

The rearrangement uses TRBV28 and TRBJ1-5; no firm D call. CDR1 is MDHEN, CDR2 SYDVKM, per germline. There are 19 residues in the CDR3. V shed 2 bases and J shed 0 bases, with 20 bases lying between them. CDR3 DNA: TGTGCCAGCAGTTTAATTACTCAGGTATTGGGGAATAGCAATCAGCCCCAGCATTTT. It translates to CASSLITQVLGNSNQPQHF.

The sample holds a few counts of this clone. The chain recombines TRBV30 with TRBJ1-2; D is ambiguous. There are 17 residues in the CDR3. Trimming stripped 3 bases from V and 4 bases from J, with 24 bases between. Looked up from germline, CDR1 is GTSNPN and CDR2 is SVGIG (reference sequence). The CDR3 protein is CAWSGLSTDGVFYGYTF. The DNA for the CDR3 is TGTGCCTGGAGCGGTCTCTCAACGGACGGAGTTTTCTATGGCTACACCTTC.

The chain uses TRBV18 and TRBJ2-3; D could derive from TRBD1 or TRBD2 (6 bases each). The germline gives CDR1 KGHSH, CDR2 LQKENI. CDR3 size: 15 residues. V was shortened by 4 bases and J by 1 base, with 12 bases between the two germline ends. The CDR3 DNA follows: TGTGCCAGCTCACTACCGGAGGGGGGCACAGATACGCAGTATTTT. The encoded protein is CASSLPEGGTDTQYF.

The chain couples TRBV5-6 to TRBJ2-2; possible D gene TRBD2, 6 bases. The CDR3 is 15 residues long. V was trimmed by 4 bases and J by 5 bases, leaving 15 bases between them. Germline V gives CDR1 SGHDT, CDR2 YYEEEE. CDR3 region: CASSRGLLGTGELFF. For the CDR3, the DNA is TGTGCCAGCAGCCGGGGACTCCTGGGGACCGGGGAGCTGTTTTTT.

This clone has a handful of counts. This rearrangement joins TRBV30 to TRBJ1-5, with 9 bases that match TRBD1. The CDR3 loop spans 13 amino acids. The V and J ends lost 5 bases and 7 bases, in that order; junction bases with no gene match: 6. From germline, CDR1 is GTSNPN and CDR2 SVGIG (reference sequence). The CDR3 spells CAWGTGRLQPQHF. For the CDR3, the DNA is TGTGCCTGGGGGACAGGGAGGCTACAGCCCCAGCATTTT.

The chain is built from TRBV6-5 and TRBJ2-5; D call uncertain. The end of the DNA aligns better with TRBJ2-7, so the J call may be wrong. CDR3 length: 13 amino acids. Germline-derived CDR1 and CDR2 are MNHEY and SVGAGI. The CDR3 loop is CASSIRPFYEQYF. CDR3 DNA sequence: TGTGCCAGCAGTATAAGACCCTTCTACGAGCAGTACTTC.

This chain links TRBV27 with TRBJ1-4; 8 nucleotides match TRBD1. The CDR3 spans 14 residues. Germline CDR1 and CDR2: MNHEY and SMNVEV (reference sequence). J lost 7 bases, V lost 0 bases, and 1 base had no gene match. The CDR3, as DNA: TGTGCCAGCAGTTTATCACAGGGGGGTGAAAAACTGTTTTTT. Protein sequence: CASSLSQGGEKLFF.

The gene calls are TRBV6-4 and TRBJ2-1; 8 bases line up with TRBD2. This CDR3 contains 16 residues. V trimming: 5 bases; J trimming: 0 bases; junction bases outside the gene matches: 6. Germline values: CDR1 MRHNA, CDR2 SNTAGT. This chain's CDR3 is CASSRGGYSSYNEQFF. The CDR3 bases are TGTGCCAGCAGTCGCGGGGGGTATAGCTCCTACAATGAGCAGTTCTTC.

This clone has only one observation. V and J are TRBV6-5 and TRBJ2-1, with TRBD2 as a possible D gene (5 bases). The germline V gene has CDR1 MNHEY and CDR2 SVGAGI. The CDR3 runs to 13 residues. The V gene lost 5 bases and the J gene lost 10 bases, with 15 bases spanning the gap. The CDR3 sequence: CASSEALGSEQFF. CDR3 coding DNA: TGTGCCAGCAGTGAAGCGTTAGGGAGCGAGCAGTTCTTC.

The CDR3 DNA reads TGTGCCAGCAGTCCAACACCAAACTATGGCTACACCTTC. This codes for CASSPTPNYGYTF. The rearrangement links TRBV28 to TRBJ1-2; no definite D call. V was clipped by 5 bases and J by 2 bases, with 9 bases between them. The CDR3 is made up of 13 amino acids. CDR1 is MDHEN, CDR2 SYDVKM, per germline.

The chain uses TRBV27 and TRBJ1-2, with D perhaps matching TRBD1 (6 bases). In germline, CDR1 is MNHEY, CDR2 SMNVEV (reference sequence). The CDR3 extends over 14 amino acids. Trimming left V 6 bases short and J 2 bases short, with 13 bases between. The DNA for the CDR3 is TGTGCCAGCAGCGACGGAGGACAGAACTATGGCTACACCTTC. This sequence encodes CASSDGGQNYGYTF.

V is TRBV6-6 and J is TRBJ1-2; D possibly corresponds to TRBD1 (5 bases). The CDR3 consists of 12 residues. The germline V gene encodes CDR1 MNHNY and CDR2 SVGAGI (reference sequence). The germline V and J ends were trimmed by 2 bases and 8 bases, with 9 bases remaining between them. The CDR3 loop reads CASSYGGEGYTF. DNA for the CDR3: TGTGCCAGCAGTTACGGGGGGGAAGGCTACACCTTC.

The chain links TRBV7-3 to TRBJ1-5; no clear D gene. The CDR3 is made up of 14 amino acids. Germline CDR1 reads SGHTA; CDR2 reads FQGTGA. V lost 2 bases to trimming and J lost 0 bases, with 5 bases between them. The CDR3 DNA reads as TGTGCCAGCAGCTTAGGGGATAGCAATCAGCCCCAGCATTTT. Translating gives CASSLGDSNQPQHF.

The chain uses TRBV29-1 and TRBJ2-7; 9 nucleotides align to TRBD2. Trimming at V came to 2 bases and at J to 5 bases, leaving 4 bases not matched to a gene. Germline V gene lookup returns CDR1 SQVTM and CDR2 ANQGSEA. CDR3 length: 13 amino acids. The CDR3 coding sequence is TGCAGCGTTGAATCTAGCGGGATGGACGAGCAGTACTTC. It codes for CSVESSGMDEQYF.

V and J are TRBV7-9 and TRBJ2-1; D is ambiguous. V lost 2 bases, J lost 8 bases, and 7 bases lay in between. Germline V lookup: CDR1 SEHNR, CDR2 FQNEAQ (reference sequence). The CDR3 covers 12 residues. In DNA form, the CDR3 reads TGTGCCAGCAGCTTATCGTCTGATGAGCAGTTCTTC. Translating it yields CASSLSSDEQFF.

This clone was seen only a few times. The rearrangement links TRBV6-1 to TRBJ2-1; TRBD2 agrees at 10 bases. CDR1 and CDR2 (germline): MNHNS, SASEGT. Trimming cost V 0 bases and J 6 bases; bases outside gene matches: 2. The CDR3 loop spans 15 amino acids. CDR3 bases: TGTGCCAGCAGTGAAGCAGCGGGAGGGCCCAATGAGCAGTTCTTC. It codes for CASSEAAGGPNEQFF.

By share of the sample, this clone is medium-sized. The same CDR3 arises from other DNA sequences in this sample as well. V usage is TRBV5-1 and J usage is TRBJ2-7, with TRBD1 identical over 11 bases. J lost 4 bases, V lost 4 bases, and 7 bases had no gene match. The CDR3 length is 15 residues. The germline V gene encodes CDR1 SGHRS and CDR2 YFSETQ. The CDR3 reads CASSPWTGGSYEQYF. The CDR3 DNA sequence: TGCGCCAGCAGCCCGTGGACAGGGGGCTCGTACGAGCAGTACTTC.

V and J are TRBV27 and TRBJ2-7, with D perhaps given as TRBD1 or TRBD2 (5 bases each). Germline CDR1 and CDR2: MNHEY and SMNVEV (reference sequence). Trimming took 3 bases from V and 0 from J, leaving 12 bases between them. There are 15 residues in the CDR3. CDR3 region: CASSFGGPSSYEQYF. The CDR3 nucleotides read TGTGCCAGCAGTTTTGGGGGACCAAGCTCCTACGAGCAGTACTTC.

This chain uses TRBV5-4 with TRBJ1-1; D is unresolved. CDR3 length: 13 amino acids. CDR1 is SGHNT, CDR2 YYREEE, per germline (reference sequence). Trimming pared 4 bases from V and 0 bases from J, leaving 7 bases between. CDR3 DNA: TGTGCCAGCAGCCCCGGTGTGAACACTGAAGCTTTCTTT. Translation gives CASSPGVNTEAFF.

This clone ranks as medium-sized (0.01 to 0.1%). J is TRBJ2-7 and V is TRBV4-2, with 7 positions matching TRBD2. The CDR3 extends over 14 amino acids. Germline assignment: CDR1 LGHNA and CDR2 YNFKEQ. After removal of 5 bases from V and 5 bases from J, the junction contained 9 bases not matched to a gene. As DNA, the CDR3 is TGTGCCAGCAGCTTCGGGCAAGCGGGGAACGAGCAGTACTTC. It yields the protein CASSFGQAGNEQYF.

CDR3 loop: CASSVFSGRADNEQFF. The CDR3 DNA follows: TGTGCCAGCAGTGTCTTTAGCGGGAGGGCCGACAATGAGCAGTTCTTC. This chain connects TRBV27 to TRBJ2-1; 11 bases are shared with TRBD2. CDR3 length: 16 residues. V shed 5 bases and J 5 bases; nucleotides not matched to a gene: 8. The V gene's germline CDR1 is MNHEY and CDR2 SMNVEV (reference sequence).

This sequence joins TRBV7-8 and TRBJ2-1; D uncertain. CDR1 SGHVS and CDR2 FQNEAQ come from the germline V gene. The CDR3 runs 16 residues. Trimming cost V 1 base and J 4 bases, with 14 bases left between them. The CDR3 DNA reads as TGTGCCAGCAGCTTAGTTTTCTGGCAGGAGTACAATGAGCAGTTCTTC. This encodes CASSLVFWQEYNEQFF.

On this clone: At the DNA level, this CDR3 is encoded by other sequences in the same sample as well. V is TRBV9 and J is TRBJ2-7, with no clear D. Trimming removed 0 bases at V and 0 bases at J, with 7 bases between. Looked up from germline, CDR1 is SGDLS and CDR2 is YYNGEE. The CDR3 extends over 14 amino acids. This CDR3 is CASSVVPSSYEQYF. In nucleotides, the CDR3 is TGTGCCAGCAGCGTAGTCCCTAGCTCCTACGAGCAGTACTTC. Complete variable domain (other parts from reference TRBV9 and TRBJ2-7): DSGVTQTPKHLITATGQRVTLRCSPRSGDLSVYWYQQSLDQGLQFLIQYYNGEERAKGNILERFSAQQFPDLHSELNLSSLELGDSALYFCASSVVPSSYEQYFGPGTRLTVT.

The rearrangement links TRBV28 to TRBJ1-2; D is ambiguous. V was trimmed by 3 bases and J by 3 bases, leaving 11 bases between them. This CDR3 has 14 residues. CDR1 is MDHEN, CDR2 SYDVKM, per germline. CDR3 nucleotides: TGTGCCAGCAGTTTTCACGCACTGGACTATGGCTACACCTTC. The encoded protein is CASSFHALDYGYTF.

Worth noting for this clone: A far larger clone is one base from this, pointing to a likely read error. This is likely a read error, given that the CDR3 carries no conserved phenylalanine or tryptophan at its end. The chain is built from TRBV7-9 and TRBJ1-5, with TRBD1 matching 7 bases. J gave up 2 bases and V 6 bases, and 7 bases lay outside the gene matches. The germline V gene encodes CDR1 SEHNR and CDR2 FQNEAQ (reference sequence). The CDR3 extends over 15 amino acids. The CDR3 bases are TGTGCCAGCAGTTTTCCAGGGGGGGGCAATCAGCCCCAGCATTCT. As protein: CASSFPGGGNQPQHS.

This chain uses TRBV11-3 with TRBJ2-1, with no clear D. Germline V gene lookup returns CDR1 SGHNT and CDR2 YENEEA. The ends were cut back, 4 bases at V and 8 bases at J, with 9 bases in the middle. There are 12 residues in the CDR3. The CDR3 loop is CASSSESHEQFF. The CDR3 DNA sequence: TGTGCCAGCAGCTCAGAATCGCATGAGCAGTTCTTC. Full variable domain (outside the CDR3, taken from reference TRBV11-3 and TRBJ2-1): EAGVVQSPRYKIIEKKQPVAFWCNPISGHNTLYWYLQNLGQGPELLIRYENEEAVDDSQLPKDRFSAERLKGVDSTLKIQPAELGDSAVYLCASSSESHEQFFGPGTRLTVL.